These 12 T cell receptor beta chains share one sample of origin, sequenced in a study of blood T cell repertoires in COVID-19. Repertoires were generated with immunoSEQ multiplex PCR, while TCRdb's copy carries only in-frame clones and drops some. The sample lists about 98,000 clones, approximately 86% occurring once. The specimen was peripheral blood. The receptor set was obtained from a man aged 45-65 years with acute or convalescent COVID-19.

CDR3 DNA sequence: TGCGCCAGCAGCCCGTTAGGAGCGGGGTCAGGGGATACGCAGTATTTT. Its protein product is CASSPLGAGSGDTQYF. The V call is TRBV5-1, the J call TRBJ2-3; 7 nucleotides agree with TRBD2. The CDR3 is made up of 16 amino acids. Germline CDR1 is SGHRS and CDR2 is YFSETQ. V lost 4 bases, J lost 6 bases, and 14 bases stayed unmatched.

CDR3 loop: CASSFRTSGYNEQFF. The CDR3 DNA is TGTGCCAGCAGTTTCCGGACTAGCGGCTACAATGAGCAGTTCTTC. The chain employs TRBV27 and TRBJ2-1; 10 bases are a match to TRBD2. The CDR3 extends over 15 amino acids. The V and J ends lost 3 bases and 3 bases, in that order; junction bases with no gene match: 2. The germline gives CDR1 MNHEY, CDR2 SMNVEV (reference sequence).

The rearrangement uses TRBV5-8 and TRBJ2-1; 14 positions agree with TRBD2. Losses at the gene ends were 3 bases for V and 9 bases for J; bases not matched to a gene: 11. The CDR3 length is 17 residues. Germline V gene lookup returns CDR1 SGHTS and CDR2 YDEGEE. Here the CDR3 DNA reads TGTGCCAGCAGCTCGGCCCGACTAGCGGGGGGGTCGGGTGAGCAGTTCTTC. It translates to CASSSARLAGGSGEQFF.

The rearrangement uses TRBV5-5 and TRBJ1-1, with 9 bases aligning to TRBD1. The CDR3 has 17 residues. Germline CDR1 and CDR2: SGHKS and YYEKEE (reference sequence). After removal of 4 bases from V and 4 bases from J, the junction contained 14 bases not matched to a gene. DNA of the CDR3: TGTGCCAGCAGCCTGACTATCACAGGGGGCATGGGCACTGAAGCTTTCTTT. Amino acids: CASSLTITGGMGTEAFF.

This clone has only one observation. This chain connects TRBV21-1 to TRBJ2-5; the table's TRBD2 call for D was not verified on the DNA. TRBV21-1 is termed a pseudogene. This CDR3 is built from 17 residues. CDR3 coding DNA: TGTGCCAGCAGCGCGAGAACTCCAAGACTATGCAAAGAGACCCAGTACTTC. Protein sequence: CASSARTPRLCKETQYF.

The rearrangement joins TRBV28 to TRBJ2-1; 8 nucleotides line up with TRBD1. Germline trimming cut 10 bases from V and 7 bases from J; bases unmatched to any gene: 12. The germline gives CDR1 MDHEN, CDR2 SYDVKM. This CDR3 has 14 residues. The CDR3 nucleotides are TGTGCCATTACCACGGACAGGGTACGGAATGAGCAGTTCTTC. Protein sequence: CAITTDRVRNEQFF.

About this clone itself: This sample includes further DNA sequences coding for the same CDR3. V and J are TRBV18 and TRBJ1-1; maybe TRBD1 (5 bases). The germline V gene has CDR1 KGHSH and CDR2 LQKENI. The CDR3 is made up of 13 amino acids. The V end lost 3 bases, the J end lost 1 base, and 6 bases lay between the germline ends. The CDR3 nucleotides are TGTGCCAGCTCACCTCAGGGGAACACTGAAGCTTTCTTT. Encoded protein: CASSPQGNTEAFF.

The chain links TRBV25-1 to TRBJ2-2; possible D gene TRBD1, 5 bases. The CDR3 spans 15 residues. The ends were cut back, 4 bases at V and 4 bases at J, with 13 bases in the middle. Germline CDR1 is MGHDK and CDR2 is SYGVNS. This CDR3 reads CASSAQPRGTGELFF. The CDR3 DNA reads as TGTGCCAGCAGTGCCCAGCCAAGGGGCACCGGGGAGCTGTTTTTT.

The CDR3 here is CASSGEVPHPPFYGYTF. The CDR3 region has the DNA TGTGCCAGCAGTGGAGAGGTCCCCCATCCTCCTTTCTATGGCTACACCTTC. This chain joins TRBV2 and TRBJ1-2; D call uncertain. CDR3 size: 17 residues. From germline, CDR1 is SNHLY and CDR2 FYNNEI. The ends were cut back, 4 bases at V and 4 bases at J, with 22 bases in the middle. Full variable domain (missing parts from reference TRBV2 and TRBJ1-2): EPEVTQTPSHQVTQMGQEVILRCVPISNHLYFYWYRQILGQKVEFLVSFYNNEISEKSEIFDDQFSVERPDGSNFTLKIRSTKLEDSAMYFCASSGEVPHPPFYGYTFGSGTRLTVV.

The chain is built from TRBV18 and TRBJ1-1; no definite D call. Germline CDR1 and CDR2: KGHSH and LQKENI. This CDR3 has 13 amino acids. V dropped 0 bases and J dropped 8 bases, with 10 bases sitting between them. The CDR3 sequence: CASSPPSGREAFF. The CDR3 nucleotides are TGTGCCAGCTCACCACCGTCAGGCCGCGAAGCTTTCTTT.

The chain employs TRBV25-1 and TRBJ1-1; 7 positions match TRBD1. The germline gives CDR1 MGHDK, CDR2 SYGVNS. V lost 3 bases and J lost 5; bases outside the gene matches: 9. There are 15 residues in the CDR3. The CDR3 spells CASSDWDSPPTEAFF. The CDR3 coding sequence is TGTGCCAGCAGTGACTGGGACAGCCCGCCGACTGAAGCTTTCTTT.

The chain couples TRBV11-3 to TRBJ2-7, with a possible D match to TRBD2 (5 bases). This CDR3 is built from 14 residues. Per the germline V gene, CDR1 is SGHNT and CDR2 is YENEEA. With 2 bases removed from V and 2 bases from J, the gap between germline ends came to 10 bases. CDR3 DNA sequence: TGTGCCAGCAGCTTACGAGGGAGCACCTACGAGCAGTACTTC. Translating it yields CASSLRGSTYEQYF.